The next 9 T cell receptor beta chains were all read from a single sample in a study of cytomegalovirus exposure and HLA in healthy donors (dated by TCRdb to 2016 to 2017). To prepare the library, the immunoSEQ multiplex PCR assay was applied. The multiplex PCR relied on a mix of 60 forward primers for TCR Vbeta segments and 13 reverse primers for TCR Jbeta segments. In its TCRdb copy, this immuneACCESS table keeps in-frame sequences only and misses some clones. Where compared with another copy, unresolved V genes explain less than half of these, and the others have no known cause. In this sample the table shows some 150,000 clones, 50% to 75% of which occur a single time. The top ten hold approximately 2.9% of the sample. Material: PBMCs. These receptors came from a woman under 40 in good health and CMV-seropositive.

V usage is TRBV7-9 and J usage is TRBJ2-7, with D perhaps TRBD2 (5 bases). The CDR3 sequence is 15 residues long. Germline CDR1 SEHNR, CDR2 FQNEAQ (reference sequence). V was pared by 5 bases and J by 5 bases, with 19 bases between. CDR3 coding DNA: TGTGCCAGCAGCCCTTGGGGAGCGGCAACTAACGAGCAGTACTTC. It specifies CASSPWGAATNEQYF. The full variable domain, its missing parts supplied by reference TRBV7-9 and TRBJ2-7, is DTGVSQNPRHKITKRGQNVTFRCDPISEHNRLYWYRQTLGQGPEFLTYFQNEAQLEKSRLLSDRFSAERPKGSFSTLEIQRTEQGDSAMYLCASSPWGAATNEQYFGPGTRLTVT.

V usage is TRBV11-3 and J usage is TRBJ2-7, with 8 bases lining up with TRBD2. CDR1 is SGHNT, CDR2 YENEEA, per germline. Unmatched junction bases numbered 13, after V lost 10 bases and J lost 2 bases. The CDR3 covers 15 residues. DNA for the CDR3: TGTGCCACTTCCCCCGGGTCGGGAGGGCCCTACGAGCAGTACTTC. This translates into CATSPGSGGPYEQYF.

The chain employs TRBV21-1 and TRBJ1-1; the table's D gene call, TRBD1, was not cross checked with the DNA. TRBV21-1 is an annotated pseudogene. The CDR3 spans 13 residues. The CDR3 bases are TGTGCCAGGAATACAGGGACCAACACTGAAGCTTTCTTT. Translating gives CARNTGTNTEAFF.

This clone has only a few counts. The chain is built from TRBV27 and TRBJ2-3, with TRBD2 matching 11 bases. This CDR3 is built from 16 residues. V lost 4 bases to trimming and J lost 7 bases; unmatched junction nucleotides: 10. Germline-derived CDR1 and CDR2 are MNHEY and SMNVEV (reference sequence). The DNA of the CDR3 is TGTGCCAGCAGTTCTACTTTAGCGGGGGGGCGGTATACGCAGTATTTT. Protein product: CASSSTLAGGRYTQYF.

The chain employs TRBV5-1 and TRBJ1-3, with 8 positions matching TRBD1. Per the germline V gene, CDR1 is SGHRS and CDR2 is YFSETQ. Unmatched junction bases numbered 8, after V lost 3 bases and J lost 0 bases. The CDR3 sequence is 17 residues long. The CDR3 DNA is TGCGCCAGCAGCTCCGACCATACAGGGGGCTCTGGAAACACCATATATTTT. This encodes CASSSDHTGGSGNTIYF.

This rearrangement joins TRBV2 to TRBJ1-2, with D unresolved. Looked up from germline, CDR1 is SNHLY and CDR2 is FYNNEI. Trimming took 8 bases from V and 2 from J, leaving 9 bases between them. The CDR3 has 12 residues. For the CDR3, the DNA is TGTGCCAGCGGGAGGGAGAACTATGGCTACACCTTC. Translation gives CASGRENYGYTF.

The J gene is TRBJ2-3, the V gene TRBV5-6; D not certain. Per germline, CDR1 SGHDT and CDR2 YYEEEE. Trimming stripped 4 bases from V and 4 bases from J, with 22 bases between. The CDR3 runs 17 residues. DNA of the CDR3: TGTGCCAGCAGCAATTCCTTTCGAAGGAATGGAGCAGATACGCAGTATTTT. This codes for CASSNSFRRNGADTQYF. Looking up the rest from reference TRBV5-6 and TRBJ2-3 gives the full variable domain: DAGVTQSPTHLIKTRGQQVTLRCSPKSGHDTVSWYQQALGQGPQFIFQYYEEEERQRGNFPDRFSGHQFPNYSSELNVNALLLGDSALYLCASSNSFRRNGADTQYFGPGTRLTVL.

V usage is TRBV27 and J usage is TRBJ2-2, with TRBD1 matching 8 bases. This CDR3 spans 14 amino acids. Germline CDR1 MNHEY, CDR2 SMNVEV (reference sequence). With V trimmed by 6 bases and J by 6 bases, 6 bases remained unmatched. Here the CDR3 reads CASRTDRESGELFF. The CDR3 DNA sequence: TGTGCCAGCAGGACGGACAGGGAGTCCGGGGAGCTGTTTTTT.

The chain links TRBV29-1 to TRBJ2-1, with a possible D match to TRBD2 (5 bases). This CDR3 is 11 amino acids long. CDR1 SQVTM and CDR2 ANQGSEA come from the germline V gene. Deletions cut 6 bases from V and 2 bases from J, with 5 bases between. This chain's CDR3 is CSVAAYNEQFF. The DNA for the CDR3 is TGCAGCGTAGCGGCCTACAATGAGCAGTTCTTC.